These 7 T cell receptor beta chains came from one sample sequenced in a study of tumor-infiltrating T cells and Merkel cell polyomavirus. In the study overall: CD8+ T cells recognized the Merkel cell polyomavirus KLL epitope.

Immunohistochemistry showed robust Merkel cell polyomavirus Large T antigen staining in every patient's tumor. Assay: immunoSEQ multiplex PCR; the TCRdb copy retains only in-frame clones and omits some. Seen here are about 840 clones, approximately 90% observed once, and the top ten hold roughly 12%. The sample comprised lymph node tissue. The receptor set was obtained from a woman aged 70 to 79 with Merkel cell carcinoma.

This clone appeared a few times. The chain is built from TRBV27 and TRBJ1-4; 7 nucleotides match TRBD1. The germline V gene has CDR1 MNHEY and CDR2 SMNVEV (reference sequence). Trimming cost V 7 bases and J 3 bases; bases outside gene matches: 5. The CDR3 runs to 14 residues. In DNA form, the CDR3 reads TGTGCCAGCAATTATGGACAGGCTAATGAAAAACTGTTTTTT. Protein sequence: CASNYGQANEKLFF.

The V gene is TRBV2, the J gene TRBJ2-4; D may be TRBD2 (6 bases). The V and J ends lost 3 bases and 0 bases respectively, with 12 bases between them. CDR3 length: 16 residues. CDR1 and CDR2 from the germline V gene are SNHLY and FYNNEI. CDR3 sequence (DNA): TGTGCCAGCAGTGAGTGGGGGGTATTAGCCAAAAACATTCAGTACTTC. Its protein product is CASSEWGVLAKNIQYF.

The chain combines TRBV19 with TRBJ2-2, with TRBD1 matching 7 bases. Germline lookup yields CDR1 LNHDA and CDR2 SQIVND (reference sequence). The J segment lost 6 bases and the V segment lost 4 bases, leaving 11 bases of the junction unmatched. CDR3 length: 16 residues. CDR3 nucleotides: TGTGCCAGTAGTAATACTAGGACAGGAAGCGCCGGGGAGCTGTTTTTT. Protein: CASSNTRTGSAGELFF.

The V and J genes are TRBV7-2 and TRBJ2-7; 8 nucleotides align to TRBD2. The germline gives CDR1 SGHTA, CDR2 FQGNSA. This CDR3 spans 15 amino acids. J was trimmed by 7 bases and V by 5 bases; bases with no gene match: 13. The CDR3 spells CASSRRSGGSQEQYF. The CDR3 bases are TGTGCCAGCAGCCGGAGGTCGGGGGGGTCCCAAGAGCAGTACTTC.

This rearrangement joins TRBV23-1 to TRBJ2-5; D perhaps matches TRBD2 (6 bases). TRBV23-1 is annotated as an ORF whose role is uncertain. The V gene lost 8 bases and the J gene lost 2 bases, with 18 bases spanning the gap. This CDR3 contains 15 residues. CDR3 in DNA: TGCGCCAGCCAACCTATAATTAGCGGACAAGAGACCCAGTACTTC. As protein: CASQPIISGQETQYF.

The rearrangement uses TRBV20-1 and TRBJ2-7; no firm D call. The CDR3 contains 11 residues. Per germline, CDR1 DFQATT and CDR2 SNEGSKA (reference sequence). V was trimmed by 3 bases and J by 3 bases, leaving 6 bases between them. The CDR3 protein is CSARNNYEQYV. The CDR3, as DNA: TGCAGTGCTAGGAACAACTACGAGCAGTACGTC.

The rearrangement links TRBV5-1 to TRBJ1-2; D is perhaps TRBD1 (5 bases). The V end lost 2 bases, the J end lost 6 bases, and 11 bases lay between the germline ends. This CDR3 is 13 amino acids long. CDR1 is SGHRS, CDR2 YFSETQ, per germline. In DNA, the CDR3 is TGCGCCAGCAGCTTCGTAGGGGTGGATGGCTACACCTTC. Amino acids: CASSFVGVDGYTF.